A single sample is the source of the 23 T cell receptor beta chains below, sequenced in a study of cytomegalovirus exposure and HLA in healthy donors. PCR was performed using 60 Vbeta and 13 Jbeta primers. The assay was immunoSEQ multiplex PCR, and TCRdb's table has in-frame clones only and misses some. The data show roughly 120,000 clones, with 81% seen just once and roughly 2.2% held by the top ten. The specimen was PBMCs. The receptors stem from a woman between 35 and 50 years old in good health and CMV-seronegative.

In regard to this clone: At the DNA level, this CDR3 is encoded by other sequences in the same sample as well. J is TRBJ2-3 and V is TRBV7-9; 10 nucleotides match TRBD2. The junction had 8 bases not matched to a gene; V was cut back by 6 bases and J by 5 bases. The CDR3 sequence is 15 residues long. CDR1 SEHNR and CDR2 FQNEAQ come from the germline V gene (reference sequence). As DNA, the CDR3 is TGTGCCAGCAGGGTAGGAGCGGGAGGGATAGATACGCAGTATTTT. Translated: CASRVGAGGIDTQYF.

The genes are TRBV6-5 and TRBJ2-5; weak D call: TRBD1 (6 bases). The J call may be mistaken, given a closer DNA end match to TRBJ2-7. The V gene's germline CDR1 is MNHEY and CDR2 SVGAGI. The CDR3 contains 14 residues. This CDR3 reads CASRTSRGSYEQYF. The CDR3, as DNA: TGTGCCAGCAGAACAAGCAGGGGCTCCTACGAGCAGTACTTC.

The J gene is TRBJ2-3, the V gene TRBV10-1; 11 bases line up with TRBD2. V lost 5 bases to trimming and J lost 6 bases; unmatched junction nucleotides: 7. The CDR3 is made up of 15 amino acids. Germline CDR1 reads WNHNN; CDR2 reads SYGVQD (reference sequence). Written as DNA, the CDR3 is TGCGCCAGCAGTAAGAGACTAGCGGGGTCTGATACGCAGTATTTT. This sequence encodes CASSKRLAGSDTQYF.

The chain recombines TRBV18 with TRBJ1-4, with D maybe TRBD1 (6 bases). From germline, CDR1 is KGHSH and CDR2 LQKENI. CDR3 length: 16 residues. Deletions cut 8 bases from V and 5 bases from J, with 21 bases between. This chain's CDR3 is CASALRTVAMNEKLFF. The CDR3 DNA is TGTGCCAGCGCACTTCGGACAGTCGCCATGAATGAAAAACTGTTTTTT.

The V and J genes are TRBV11-2 and TRBJ2-1; maybe TRBD2 (5 bases). Looked up from germline, CDR1 is SGHAT and CDR2 is FQNNGV. V was shortened by 0 bases and J by 3 bases, with 15 bases between the two germline ends. This CDR3 is built from 17 residues. CDR3: CASSLERVVAGYNEQFF. In DNA, the CDR3 is TGTGCCAGCAGCTTAGAAAGGGTCGTGGCGGGCTACAATGAGCAGTTCTTC.

The chain employs TRBV27 and TRBJ2-7, with TRBD2 matching over 8 bases. This CDR3 spans 11 amino acids. After removal of 5 bases from V and 12 bases from J, the junction contained 6 bases not matched to a gene. Germline loops: CDR1 MNHEY, CDR2 SMNVEV (reference sequence). The CDR3 reads CASSLGGRRYF. The CDR3, as DNA: TGTGCCAGCAGTCTAGGCGGGAGGCGGTACTTC.

The chain combines TRBV5-6 with TRBJ2-3; no firm D call. The germline gives CDR1 SGHDT, CDR2 YYEEEE. The V and J ends lost 4 bases and 2 bases respectively, with 17 bases between them. CDR3 size: 16 residues. As DNA, the CDR3 is TGTGCCAGCAGCCAACTACCATACTCCCCCACAGATACGCAGTATTTT. Amino acids: CASSQLPYSPTDTQYF.

The rearrangement joins TRBV5-1 to TRBJ1-6, with 7 bases fitting TRBD1. V was pared by 0 bases and J by 8 bases, with 5 bases of the junction left unmatched. The CDR3 length is 15 residues. Looked up from germline, CDR1 is SGHRS and CDR2 is YFSETQ. CDR3: CASSLDPGGDSPLHF. In DNA form, the CDR3 reads TGCGCCAGCAGCTTGGATCCAGGGGGTGATTCACCCCTCCACTTT.

V gene TRBV5-1 combines with J gene TRBJ2-7; TRBD1 agrees at 11 bases. J was trimmed by 5 bases and V by 1 base; bases with no gene match: 8. Germline CDR1 reads SGHRS; CDR2 reads YFSETQ. This CDR3 spans 16 amino acids. CDR3 sequence reads: CASSLRPGTGGHEQYF. CDR3 in DNA: TGCGCCAGCAGCTTGAGACCCGGGACAGGGGGTCACGAGCAGTACTTC.

The chain links TRBV28 to TRBJ2-2; 7 bases are a match to TRBD1. The V gene's germline CDR1 is MDHEN and CDR2 SYDVKM. The CDR3 sequence is 16 residues long. V lost 3 bases, J lost 8 bases, and 12 bases stayed unmatched. CDR3 coding DNA: TGTGCCAGCAGTTTTAACAGGGGACCAGTTAGGGGGGAGCTGTTTTTT. Translated, it gives CASSFNRGPVRGELFF.

Of note for this clone: Mismatch with germline at one junction end may stem from a read error. This chain uses TRBV7-9 with TRBJ1-5, with D possibly TRBD1 on 5 matching bases. Germline CDR1 is SEHNR and CDR2 is FQNEAQ (reference sequence). This CDR3 has 16 amino acids. In nucleotides, the CDR3 is TGTTCCAGCAGCCCCGGATGGGCGACAGACAATCAGCCCCAGCATTTT. Protein sequence: CSSSPGWATDNQPQHF.

The chain joins TRBV19 to TRBJ2-1; TRBD2 aligns across 12 bases. The length of the CDR3 is 13 residues. The V and J ends lost 5 bases and 12 bases, in that order; junction bases with no gene match: 5. Germline V lookup: CDR1 LNHDA, CDR2 SQIVND (reference sequence). CDR3 in DNA: TGTGCCAGTAGTGTGACTAGCGGGAGTCGGCAGTTCTTC. Amino acids: CASSVTSGSRQFF.

The chain recombines TRBV4-2 with TRBJ1-1; TRBD1 agrees at 12 bases. V shed 3 bases, J shed 0 bases, and the junction held 8 bases outside the gene matches. Germline lookup yields CDR1 LGHNA and CDR2 YNFKEQ. CDR3 size: 18 residues. The CDR3 region has the DNA TGTGCCAGCAGCCAGAGCGGGACAGGGGGCTTTATGAACACTGAAGCTTTCTTT. Translation: CASSQSGTGGFMNTEAFF.

V and J are TRBV11-2 and TRBJ2-1, with D possibly being TRBD2 (5 bases). The CDR3 is made up of 14 amino acids. V was trimmed by 1 base and J by 7 bases, leaving 11 bases between them. Germline lookup yields CDR1 SGHAT and CDR2 FQNNGV. The CDR3 nucleotides are TGTGCCAGCAGCTTAGGTCTAGCTGCAAATGAGCAGTTCTTC. It translates to CASSLGLAANEQFF.

V usage is TRBV5-1 and J usage is TRBJ2-3; unclear D gene. The CDR3 covers 16 residues. CDR1 and CDR2 from the germline V gene are SGHRS and YFSETQ. Trimming took 0 bases from V and 3 from J, leaving 14 bases between them. The chain's CDR3 is CASSLDVSRSTDTQYF. CDR3 coding DNA: TGCGCCAGCAGCTTGGATGTAAGCCGCTCAACAGATACGCAGTATTTT.

The V and J genes are TRBV5-6 and TRBJ2-7; 15 nucleotides match TRBD2. The germline V gene has CDR1 SGHDT and CDR2 YYEEEE. The CDR3 covers 16 residues. J gave up 2 bases and V 4 bases, and 4 bases lay outside the gene matches. CDR3 protein: CASSIRTSGRAYEQYF. The DNA for the CDR3 is TGTGCCAGCAGCATCCGGACTAGCGGGAGGGCCTACGAGCAGTACTTC. Using reference TRBV5-6 and TRBJ2-7 for the parts outside the CDR3, the full variable domain is DAGVTQSPTHLIKTRGQQVTLRCSPKSGHDTVSWYQQALGQGPQFIFQYYEEEERQRGNFPDRFSGHQFPNYSSELNVNALLLGDSALYLCASSIRTSGRAYEQYFGPGTRLTVT.

The chain couples TRBV7-9 to TRBJ2-3; D ambiguous. This CDR3 region has 13 residues. Trimming left V 1 base short and J 6 bases short, with 8 bases between. The germline V gene encodes CDR1 SEHNR and CDR2 FQNEAQ (reference sequence). DNA of the CDR3: TGTGCCAGCAGCTTAGTGGTCCAGGATACGCAGTATTTT. Its translation: CASSLVVQDTQYF.

This chain joins TRBV4-2 and TRBJ1-1; 10 nucleotides agree with TRBD1. CDR1 and CDR2 (germline): LGHNA, YNFKEQ. With V trimmed by 2 bases and J by 4 bases, 4 bases remained unmatched. This CDR3 is built from 15 residues. The CDR3 protein is CASSQRDRGFTEAFF. CDR3 nucleotide sequence: TGTGCCAGCAGCCAACGGGACAGGGGATTCACTGAAGCTTTCTTT.

This sequence joins TRBV5-4 and TRBJ2-5, with 11 bases lining up with TRBD2. Germline CDR1 SGHNT, CDR2 YYREEE (reference sequence). The length of the CDR3 is 14 residues. J lost 5 bases, V lost 1 base, and 1 base had no gene match. The chain's CDR3 is CASSLSSGGETQYF. The CDR3 DNA follows: TGTGCCAGCAGCTTGTCTAGCGGGGGGGAGACCCAGTACTTC.

The CDR3 region is CASSLDQGSWVTNEKLFF. As DNA, the CDR3 is TGTGCCAGCAGCTTAGATCAGGGGTCGTGGGTAACTAATGAAAAACTGTTTTTT. This rearrangement joins TRBV11-3 to TRBJ1-4; TRBD1 might be the D (6 bases). This CDR3 contains 18 residues. The germline V gene encodes CDR1 SGHNT and CDR2 YENEEA. The V end was cut by 0 bases, the J end by 1 base, with 15 bases between.

The chain carries TRBV6-5 and TRBJ2-1, with TRBD2 identical over 10 bases. Per germline, CDR1 MNHEY and CDR2 SVGAGI. V lost 6 bases and J lost 4; bases outside the gene matches: 6. This CDR3 has 15 residues. The CDR3 here is CASRLLAGLYNEQFF. In DNA form, the CDR3 reads TGTGCCAGCAGACTACTAGCGGGACTATACAATGAGCAGTTCTTC.

The chain carries TRBV11-2 and TRBJ2-7; TRBD2 matches 7 bases. The CDR3 spans 13 residues. In germline, CDR1 is SGHAT, CDR2 FQNNGV. The V and J ends lost 5 bases and 5 bases, in that order; junction bases with no gene match: 6. CDR3 sequence (DNA): TGTGCCAGCAGCAAAAGACTAGCCCACGAGCAGTACTTC. Its translation: CASSKRLAHEQYF.

This clone appeared once. This chain connects TRBV6-1 to TRBJ2-3, with 11 bases that match TRBD2. Germline V lookup: CDR1 MNHNS, CDR2 SASEGT. The CDR3 has 16 amino acids. J was trimmed by 7 bases and V by 3 bases; bases with no gene match: 9. The CDR3 loop reads CASSDVAGGAQNTQYF. The CDR3 region has the DNA TGTGCCAGCAGTGACGTAGCGGGGGGGGCACAAAATACGCAGTATTTT.